These 15 T cell receptor beta chains were all obtained from the same sample, sequenced in a study of shared clonotypes between healthy human individuals. The protocol was immunoSEQ multiplex PCR, while the TCRdb copy is restricted to in-frame clones and leaves out a portion. The profile shows millions of clones, about 92% of them singletons. Sequencing was performed on naive CD4+ T cells from PBMCs. Subset defined: CD45RA+ positively selected. These receptors were obtained from a man between 18 and 35 years old in good health. Some clones in this sample may be carry-over from other donors' samples.

This clone is a singleton in its sample. The gene calls are TRBV6-1 and TRBJ2-1; D may be TRBD2 (6 bases). Germline CDR1 is MNHNS and CDR2 is SASEGT. V lost 7 bases to trimming and J lost 0 bases, with 13 bases between them. The CDR3 has 15 amino acids. CDR3: CASKAGPSSYNEQFF. In DNA form, the CDR3 reads TGTGCCAGCAAGGCGGGACCGAGCTCCTACAATGAGCAGTTCTTC.

The chain carries TRBV6-5 and TRBJ2-7; TRBD1 matches at 7 bases. The ends lost 6 bases at V and 4 bases at J; junction bases unmatched: 9. The germline CDR1 and CDR2 sequences are MNHEY and SVGAGI. The CDR3 totals 14 residues. The CDR3 DNA reads as TGTGCCAGCAGCACCGGGGACAGCAATTACGAGCAGTACTTC. It translates to CASSTGDSNYEQYF.

To note about this clone: One junction end does not reproduce the germline sequence, and a read error may be involved. V usage is TRBV18 and J usage is TRBJ2-7; D gene unclear. Germline V lookup: CDR1 KGHSH, CDR2 LQKENI. The CDR3 extends over 13 amino acids. The CDR3: CASSNPLLYGQYF. CDR3 in DNA: TGTGCCAGCTCAAATCCCCTACTCTACGGGCAGTACTTC.

The rearrangement links TRBV19 to TRBJ2-7; 7 bases fit TRBD1. The CDR3 is made up of 14 amino acids. Germline trimming cut 8 bases from V and 0 bases from J; bases unmatched to any gene: 7. The germline V gene encodes CDR1 LNHDA and CDR2 SQIVND (reference sequence). CDR3 loop: CASQRDSRSYEQYF. For the CDR3, the DNA is TGTGCCAGTCAGAGGGACAGCCGCTCCTACGAGCAGTACTTC.

This chain joins TRBV19 and TRBJ2-3; 12 bases line up with TRBD1. Germline values: CDR1 LNHDA, CDR2 SQIVND (reference sequence). Losses at the gene ends were 5 bases for V and 3 bases for J; bases not matched to a gene: 6. The CDR3 spans 16 residues. The CDR3 sequence: CASSPRDRGHTDTQYF. The CDR3 region has the DNA TGTGCCAGTAGTCCCCGGGACAGGGGGCATACAGATACGCAGTATTTT.

The V gene is TRBV10-3, the J gene TRBJ2-2; 7 bases line up with TRBD1. CDR1 ENHRY and CDR2 SYGVKD come from the germline V gene. V lost 10 bases and J lost 1; bases outside the gene matches: 3. The CDR3 covers 13 residues. DNA of the CDR3: TGTGCCAGCAGACAGGGGAACACCGGGGAGCTGTTTTTT. It specifies CASRQGNTGELFF.

The CDR3 nucleotides are TGCGCCAGCAGTGAGCCTGGACTAGCGGGCACCGGGGAGCTGTTTTTT. Protein: CASSEPGLAGTGELFF. The chain combines TRBV10-1 with TRBJ2-2, with 11 bases that match TRBD2. Trimming cost V 2 bases and J 4 bases; bases outside gene matches: 3. Germline V gives CDR1 WNHNN, CDR2 SYGVQD (reference sequence). CDR3 size: 16 residues.

The chain uses TRBV6-1 and TRBJ1-2, with D unclear. The CDR3 sequence is 17 residues long. CDR1 and CDR2 from the germline V gene are MNHNS and SASEGT. Trimming removed 1 base from V and 4 bases from J, with 19 bases in between. The CDR3 loop reads CASSEVGVGFGVYGYTF. The CDR3 coding sequence is TGTGCCAGCAGTGAAGTCGGGGTAGGGTTTGGAGTCTATGGCTACACCTTC.

This clone was seen a handful of times. The rearrangement links TRBV28 to TRBJ2-2; D remains unclear. This CDR3 contains 15 residues. The germline CDR1 and CDR2 sequences are MDHEN and SYDVKM. Trimming removed 4 bases at V and 2 bases at J, with 11 bases between. The CDR3 reads CASSSIKSNTGELFF. CDR3 nucleotide sequence: TGTGCCAGCAGTTCGATCAAATCTAACACCGGGGAGCTGTTTTTT.

CDR3 DNA: TGCAGCGGTACAGATACAGGGGGTCAAGAGACCCAGTACTTC. It yields the protein CSGTDTGGQETQYF. The chain is built from TRBV29-1 and TRBJ2-5; TRBD1 matches 8 bases. CDR1 is SQVTM, CDR2 ANQGSEA, per germline. This CDR3 is 14 amino acids long. V dropped 7 bases and J dropped 2; count of bases not matched to a gene: 9.

This chain links TRBV6-5 with TRBJ2-7; 9 bases are shared with TRBD2. Trimming took 6 bases from V and 1 from J; bases not matched to a gene: 7. Germline values: CDR1 MNHEY, CDR2 SVGAGI. This CDR3 has 15 residues. The CDR3 coding sequence is TGTGCCAGCAGCCCGGTCCTAGCGGGGTCCTACGAGCAGTACTTC. The encoded protein is CASSPVLAGSYEQYF.

The rearrangement links TRBV7-3 to TRBJ2-5; TRBD2 matches at 11 bases. V lost 3 bases, J lost 2 bases, and 8 bases stayed unmatched. The CDR3 is made up of 17 amino acids. CDR1 SGHTA and CDR2 FQGTGA come from the germline V gene. The CDR3, as DNA: TGTGCCAGCAGCTTGCAGGCCGGGACTAGCGGTCAAGAGACCCAGTACTTC. It is translated as CASSLQAGTSGQETQYF.

The chain is built from TRBV15 and TRBJ2-7; D uncertain. The CDR3 totals 15 residues. The V end was cut by 1 base, the J end by 4 bases, with 14 bases between. Germline loops: CDR1 LNHNV, CDR2 YYDKDF (reference sequence). The CDR3 nucleotides are TGTGCCACCAGCAGAGGCACCGTATTCCGGTACGAGCAGTACTTC. Encoded protein: CATSRGTVFRYEQYF.

The rearrangement joins TRBV7-6 to TRBJ2-2; no definite D call. Germline CDR1 SGHVS, CDR2 FNYEAQ. V lost 4 bases and J 0 bases, leaving 9 bases between the germline ends. The CDR3 contains 15 residues. The CDR3 bases are TGTGCCAGCAGCTACCTAAACACGAACACCGGGGAGCTGTTTTTT. Amino acids: CASSYLNTNTGELFF.

J is TRBJ2-7 and V is TRBV5-6; TRBD1 matches at 10 bases. Trimming took 4 bases from V and 2 from J; bases not matched to a gene: 6. The CDR3 is 15 amino acids. Looked up from germline, CDR1 is SGHDT and CDR2 is YYEEEE. In nucleotides, the CDR3 is TGTGCCAGCAGCCCGGGACAGGGGTACGCCTACGAGCAGTACTTC. Protein product: CASSPGQGYAYEQYF.